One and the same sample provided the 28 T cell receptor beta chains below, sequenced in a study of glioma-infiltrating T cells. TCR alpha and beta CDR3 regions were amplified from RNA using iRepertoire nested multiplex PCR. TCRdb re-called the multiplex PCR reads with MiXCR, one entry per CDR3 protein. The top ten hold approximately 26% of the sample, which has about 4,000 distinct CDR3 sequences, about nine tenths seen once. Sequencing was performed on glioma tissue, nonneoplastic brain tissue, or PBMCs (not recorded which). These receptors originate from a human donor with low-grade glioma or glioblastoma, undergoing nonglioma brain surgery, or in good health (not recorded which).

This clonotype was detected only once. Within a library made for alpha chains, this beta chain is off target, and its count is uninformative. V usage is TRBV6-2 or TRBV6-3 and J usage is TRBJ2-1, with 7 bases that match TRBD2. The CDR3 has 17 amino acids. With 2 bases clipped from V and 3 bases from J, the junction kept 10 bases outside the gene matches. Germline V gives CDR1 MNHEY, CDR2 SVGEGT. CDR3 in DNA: TGTGCCAGCAGTTACCTCGTGACTAGCATGGTCTACAATGAGCAGTTCTTC. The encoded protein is CASSYLVTSMVYNEQFF.

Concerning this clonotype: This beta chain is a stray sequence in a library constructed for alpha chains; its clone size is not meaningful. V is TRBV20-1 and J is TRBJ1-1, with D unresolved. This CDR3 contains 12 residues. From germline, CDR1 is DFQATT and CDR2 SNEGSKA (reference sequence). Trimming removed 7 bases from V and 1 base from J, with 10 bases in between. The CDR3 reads CSGCNPNTEAFF. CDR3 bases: TGCAGTGGCTGCAACCCGAACACTGAAGCTTTCTTT.

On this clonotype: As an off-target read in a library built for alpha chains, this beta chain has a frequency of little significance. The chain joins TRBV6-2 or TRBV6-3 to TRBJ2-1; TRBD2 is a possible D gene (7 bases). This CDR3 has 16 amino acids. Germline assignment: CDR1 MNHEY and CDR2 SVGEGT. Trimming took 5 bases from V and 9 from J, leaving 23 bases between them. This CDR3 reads CASSTRRMAAGAEQFF. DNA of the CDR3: TGTGCCAGCAGTACCCGCCGGATGGCGGCGGGGGCTGAGCAGTTCTTC.

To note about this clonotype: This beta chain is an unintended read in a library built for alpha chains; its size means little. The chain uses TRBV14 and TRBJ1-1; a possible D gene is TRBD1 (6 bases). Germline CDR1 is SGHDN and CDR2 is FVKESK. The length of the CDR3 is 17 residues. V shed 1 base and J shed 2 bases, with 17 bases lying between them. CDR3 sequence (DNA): TGTGCCAGCAGCCAAGTCCCGACAGGCTCCCCCAACACTGAAGCTTTCTTT. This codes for CASSQVPTGSPNTEAFF.

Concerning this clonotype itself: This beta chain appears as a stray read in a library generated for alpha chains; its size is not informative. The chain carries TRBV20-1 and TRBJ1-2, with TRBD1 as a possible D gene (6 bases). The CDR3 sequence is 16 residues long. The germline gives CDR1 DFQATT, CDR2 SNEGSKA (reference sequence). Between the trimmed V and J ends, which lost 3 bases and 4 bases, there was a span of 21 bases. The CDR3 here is CSARDRTVHVAYGYTF. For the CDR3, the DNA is TGCAGTGCTAGGGATAGGACAGTTCACGTTGCCTATGGCTACACCTTC.

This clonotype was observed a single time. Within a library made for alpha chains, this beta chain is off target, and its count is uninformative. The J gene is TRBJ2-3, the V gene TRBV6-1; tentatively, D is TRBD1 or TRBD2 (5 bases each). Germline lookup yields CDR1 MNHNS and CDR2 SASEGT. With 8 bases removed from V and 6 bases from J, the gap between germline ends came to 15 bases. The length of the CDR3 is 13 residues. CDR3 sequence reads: CASGTQLSDTQYF. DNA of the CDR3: TGTGCCAGCGGGACCCAACTCTCGGATACGCAGTATTTT.

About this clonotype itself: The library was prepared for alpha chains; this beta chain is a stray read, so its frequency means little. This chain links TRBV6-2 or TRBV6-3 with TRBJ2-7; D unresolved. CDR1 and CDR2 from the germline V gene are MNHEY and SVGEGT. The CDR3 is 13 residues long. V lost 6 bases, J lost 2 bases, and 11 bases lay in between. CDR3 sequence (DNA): TGTGCCAGCAGCGCGACATTACCCTACGAGCAGTACTTC. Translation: CASSATLPYEQYF.

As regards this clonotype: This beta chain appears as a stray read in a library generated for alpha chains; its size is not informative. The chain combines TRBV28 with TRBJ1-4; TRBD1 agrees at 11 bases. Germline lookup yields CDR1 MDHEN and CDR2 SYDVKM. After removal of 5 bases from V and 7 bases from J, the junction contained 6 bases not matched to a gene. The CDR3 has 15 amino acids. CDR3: CASSPGQGAAEKLFF. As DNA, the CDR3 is TGTGCCAGCAGTCCAGGACAGGGGGCGGCTGAAAAACTGTTTTTT.

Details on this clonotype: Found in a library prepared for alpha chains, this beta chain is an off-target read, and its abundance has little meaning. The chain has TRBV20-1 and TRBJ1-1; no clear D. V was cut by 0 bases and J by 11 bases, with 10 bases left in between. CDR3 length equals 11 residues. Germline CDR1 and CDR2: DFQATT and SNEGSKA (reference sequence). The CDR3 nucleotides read TGCAGTGCTAGAGATCCATCGAGGGCTTTCTTT. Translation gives CSARDPSRAFF.

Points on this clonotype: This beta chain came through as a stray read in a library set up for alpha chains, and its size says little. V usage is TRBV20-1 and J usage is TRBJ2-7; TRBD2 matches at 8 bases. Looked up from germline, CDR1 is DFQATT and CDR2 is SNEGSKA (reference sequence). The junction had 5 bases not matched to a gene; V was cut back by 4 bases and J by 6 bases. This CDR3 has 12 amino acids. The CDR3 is CSATPGGREQYF. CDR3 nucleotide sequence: TGCAGTGCTACACCGGGGGGGCGCGAGCAGTACTTC.

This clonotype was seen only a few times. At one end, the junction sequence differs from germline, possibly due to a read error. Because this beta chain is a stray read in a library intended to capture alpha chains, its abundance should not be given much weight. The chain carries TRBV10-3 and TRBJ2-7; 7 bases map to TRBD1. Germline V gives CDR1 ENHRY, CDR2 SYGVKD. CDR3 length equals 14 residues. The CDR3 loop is CASSDRQGWGEQYF. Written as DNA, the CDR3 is TGTGCCAGCAGTGATCGACAGGGATGGGGCGAGCAGTACTTC.

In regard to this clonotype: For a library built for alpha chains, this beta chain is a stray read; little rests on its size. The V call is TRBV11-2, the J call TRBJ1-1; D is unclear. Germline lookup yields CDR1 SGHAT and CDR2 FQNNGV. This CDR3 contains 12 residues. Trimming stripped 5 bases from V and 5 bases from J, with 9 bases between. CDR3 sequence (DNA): TGTGCCAGCAGCCCCTTCCGGACTGAAGCTTTCTTT. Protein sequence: CASSPFRTEAFF.

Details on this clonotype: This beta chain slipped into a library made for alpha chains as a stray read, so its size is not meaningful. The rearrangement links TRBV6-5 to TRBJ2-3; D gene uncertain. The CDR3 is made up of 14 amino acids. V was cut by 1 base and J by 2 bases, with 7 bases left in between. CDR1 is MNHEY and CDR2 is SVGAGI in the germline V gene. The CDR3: CASSYFSLTDTQYF. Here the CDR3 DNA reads TGTGCCAGCAGTTACTTCAGCCTCACAGATACGCAGTATTTT.

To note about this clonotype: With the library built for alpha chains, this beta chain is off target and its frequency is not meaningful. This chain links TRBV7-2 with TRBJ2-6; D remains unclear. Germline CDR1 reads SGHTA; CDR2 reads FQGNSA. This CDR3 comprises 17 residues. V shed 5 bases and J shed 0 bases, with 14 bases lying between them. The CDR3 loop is CASSPPKANSGANVLTF. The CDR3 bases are TGTGCCAGCAGCCCACCAAAAGCCAACTCTGGGGCCAACGTCCTGACTTTC.

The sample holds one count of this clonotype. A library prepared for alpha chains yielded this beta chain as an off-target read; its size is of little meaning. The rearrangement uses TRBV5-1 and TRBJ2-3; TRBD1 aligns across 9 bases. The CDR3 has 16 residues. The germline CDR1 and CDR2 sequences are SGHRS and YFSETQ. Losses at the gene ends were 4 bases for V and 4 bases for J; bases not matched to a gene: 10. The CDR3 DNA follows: TGCGCCAGCAGCCGATCCGGGACAGGGTATGCAGATACGCAGTATTTT. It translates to CASSRSGTGYADTQYF.

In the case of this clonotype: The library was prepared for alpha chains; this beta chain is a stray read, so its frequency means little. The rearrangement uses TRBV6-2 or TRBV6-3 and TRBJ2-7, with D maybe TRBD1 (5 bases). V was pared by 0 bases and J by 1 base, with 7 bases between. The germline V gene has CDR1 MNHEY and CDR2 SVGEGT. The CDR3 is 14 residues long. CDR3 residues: CASSYSTESYEQYV. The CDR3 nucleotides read TGTGCCAGCAGTTACTCGACAGAATCCTACGAGCAGTACGTC.

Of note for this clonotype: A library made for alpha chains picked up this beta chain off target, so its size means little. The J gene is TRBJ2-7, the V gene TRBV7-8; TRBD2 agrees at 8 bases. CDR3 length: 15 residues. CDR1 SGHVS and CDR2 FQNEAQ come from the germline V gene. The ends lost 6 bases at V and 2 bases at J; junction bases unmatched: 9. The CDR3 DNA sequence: TGTGCCAGCAGTTTGTGGCGGGGGGAACCCTACGAGCAGTACTTC. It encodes CASSLWRGEPYEQYF.

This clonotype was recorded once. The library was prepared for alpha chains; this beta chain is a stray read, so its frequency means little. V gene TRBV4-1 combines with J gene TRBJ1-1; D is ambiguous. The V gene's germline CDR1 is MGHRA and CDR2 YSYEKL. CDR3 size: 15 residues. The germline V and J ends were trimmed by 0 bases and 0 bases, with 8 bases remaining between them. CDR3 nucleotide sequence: TGCGCCAGCAGCCAAGATGTAGAGATGAACACTGAAGCTTTCTTT. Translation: CASSQDVEMNTEAFF.

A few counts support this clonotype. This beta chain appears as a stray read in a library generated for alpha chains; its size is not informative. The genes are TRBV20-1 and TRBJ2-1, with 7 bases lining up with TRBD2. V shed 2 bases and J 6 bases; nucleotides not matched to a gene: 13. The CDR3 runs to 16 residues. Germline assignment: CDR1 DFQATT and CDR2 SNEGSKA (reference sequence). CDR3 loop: CSARPPRGGPINEQFF. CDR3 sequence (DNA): TGCAGTGCTAGACCACCCCGGGGAGGGCCGATCAATGAGCAGTTCTTC.

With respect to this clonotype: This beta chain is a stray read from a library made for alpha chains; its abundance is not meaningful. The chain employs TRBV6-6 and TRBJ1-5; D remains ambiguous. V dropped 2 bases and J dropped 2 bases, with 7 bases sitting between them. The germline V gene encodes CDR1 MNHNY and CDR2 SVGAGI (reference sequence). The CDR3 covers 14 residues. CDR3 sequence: CASSYGLGNQPQHF. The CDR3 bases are TGTGCCAGCAGTTACGGACTGGGCAATCAGCCCCAGCATTTT.

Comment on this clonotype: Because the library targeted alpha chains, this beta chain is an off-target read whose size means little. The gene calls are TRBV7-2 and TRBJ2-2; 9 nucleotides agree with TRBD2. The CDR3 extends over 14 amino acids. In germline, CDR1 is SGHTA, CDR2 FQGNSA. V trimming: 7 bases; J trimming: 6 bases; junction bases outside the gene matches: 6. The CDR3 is CASTSSGGPGELFF. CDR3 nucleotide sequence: TGTGCCAGCACCTCGAGCGGGGGGCCCGGGGAGCTGTTTTTT. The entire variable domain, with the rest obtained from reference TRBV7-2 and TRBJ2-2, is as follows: GAGVSQSPSNKVTEKGKDVELRCDPISGHTALYWYRQSLGQGLEFLIYFQGNSAPDKSGLPSDRFSAERTGGSVSTLTIQRTQQEDSAVYLCASTSSGGPGELFFGEGSRLTVL.

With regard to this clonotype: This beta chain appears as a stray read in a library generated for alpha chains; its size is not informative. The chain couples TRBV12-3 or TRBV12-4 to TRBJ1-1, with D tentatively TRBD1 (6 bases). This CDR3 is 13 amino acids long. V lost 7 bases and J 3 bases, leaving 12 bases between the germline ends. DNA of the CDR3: TGTGCCAGCAAGGACAGCCAACACACTGAAGCTTTCTTT. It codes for CASKDSQHTEAFF.

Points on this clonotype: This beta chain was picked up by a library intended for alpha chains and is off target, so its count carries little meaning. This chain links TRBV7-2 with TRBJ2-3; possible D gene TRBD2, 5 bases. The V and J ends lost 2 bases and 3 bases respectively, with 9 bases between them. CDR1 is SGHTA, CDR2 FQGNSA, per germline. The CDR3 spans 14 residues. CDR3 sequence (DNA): TGTGCCAGCAGCTTAAGCGGCGGGACAGATACGCAGTATTTT. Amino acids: CASSLSGGTDTQYF.

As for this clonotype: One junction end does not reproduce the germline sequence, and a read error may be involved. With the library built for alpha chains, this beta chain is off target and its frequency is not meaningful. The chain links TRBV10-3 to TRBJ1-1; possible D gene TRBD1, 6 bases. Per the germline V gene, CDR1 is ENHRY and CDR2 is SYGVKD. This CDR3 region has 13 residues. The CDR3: CAISQQGSTKAFF. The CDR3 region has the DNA TGTGCCATCAGCCAGCAGGGGAGCACTAAAGCTTTCTTT.

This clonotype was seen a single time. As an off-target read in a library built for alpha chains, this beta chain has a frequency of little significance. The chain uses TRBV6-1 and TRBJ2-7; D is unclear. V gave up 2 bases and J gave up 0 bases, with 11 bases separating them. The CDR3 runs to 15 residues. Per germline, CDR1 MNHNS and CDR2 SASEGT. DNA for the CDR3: TGTGCCAGCAGTGAAATGGCCGCGAGCTCCTACGAGCAGTACTTC. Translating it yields CASSEMAASSYEQYF.

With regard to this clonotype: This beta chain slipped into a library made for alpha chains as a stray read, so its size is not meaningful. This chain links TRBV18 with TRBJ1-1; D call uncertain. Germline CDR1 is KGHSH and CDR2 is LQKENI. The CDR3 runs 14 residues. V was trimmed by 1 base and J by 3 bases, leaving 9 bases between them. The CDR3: CASSPQNRYTEAFF. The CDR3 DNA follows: TGTGCCAGCTCACCACAGAACAGATACACTGAAGCTTTCTTT.

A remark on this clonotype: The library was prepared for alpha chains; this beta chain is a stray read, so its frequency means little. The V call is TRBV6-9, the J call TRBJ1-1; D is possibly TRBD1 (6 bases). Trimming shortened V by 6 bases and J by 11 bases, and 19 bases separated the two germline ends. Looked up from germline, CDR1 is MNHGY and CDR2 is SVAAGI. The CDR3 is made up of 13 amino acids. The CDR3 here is CASSLVARGKAFF. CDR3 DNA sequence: TGTGCCAGCAGCTTAGTGGCCAGGGGAAAGGCTTTCTTT.

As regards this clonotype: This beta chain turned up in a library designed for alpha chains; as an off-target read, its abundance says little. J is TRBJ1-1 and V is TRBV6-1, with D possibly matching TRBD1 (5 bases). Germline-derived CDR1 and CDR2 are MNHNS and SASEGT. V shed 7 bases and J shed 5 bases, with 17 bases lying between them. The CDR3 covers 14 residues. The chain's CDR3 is CASTWSREGTEAFF. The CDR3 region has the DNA TGTGCCAGCACGTGGTCCAGGGAGGGTACTGAAGCTTTCTTT.